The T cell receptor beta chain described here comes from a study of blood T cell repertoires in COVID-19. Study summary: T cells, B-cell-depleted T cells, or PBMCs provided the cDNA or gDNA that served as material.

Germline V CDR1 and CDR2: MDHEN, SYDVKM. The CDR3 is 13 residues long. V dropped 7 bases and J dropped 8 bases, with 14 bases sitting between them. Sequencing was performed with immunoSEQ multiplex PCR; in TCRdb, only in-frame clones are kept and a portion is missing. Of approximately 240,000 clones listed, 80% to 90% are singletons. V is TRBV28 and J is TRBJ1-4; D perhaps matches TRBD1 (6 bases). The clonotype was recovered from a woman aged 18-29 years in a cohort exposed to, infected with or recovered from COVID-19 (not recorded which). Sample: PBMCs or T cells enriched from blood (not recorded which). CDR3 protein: CASIYTGSEKLFF. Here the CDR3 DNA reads TGTGCCAGCATATATACAGGGAGCGAAAAACTGTTTTTT.